The 8 T cell receptor beta chains given below trace back to one sample, sequenced in a study of T cells after yellow fever vaccination. TCRdb reprocessed the 5' RACE reads with MiXCR, giving one entry per CDR3 protein. In the table there are around 30,000 distinct CDR3 sequences, roughly 6.3% of which are singletons. The sample here was PBMCs, either bulk or a sorted T-cell subset (CD4+, CD8+, memory, or dextramer-sorted; not recorded which), taken on the day of the yellow fever booster vaccination. The receptors originated from a man aged 30-40 years who received the YFV17D yellow fever vaccine.

This clonotype was observed at least ten times. V usage is TRBV18 and J usage is TRBJ2-1, with 13 positions matching TRBD2. Germline CDR1 and CDR2: KGHSH and LQKENI. This CDR3 has 15 amino acids. V trimming: 2 bases; J trimming: 6 bases; junction bases outside the gene matches: 1. The CDR3 reads CASSPWTSGSNEQFF. The CDR3 DNA sequence: TGTGCCAGCTCACCATGGACTAGCGGGAGCAATGAGCAGTTCTTC.

This clonotype was detected many times. J is TRBJ1-1 and V is TRBV20-1; D call uncertain. The CDR3 spans 12 residues. Germline V lookup: CDR1 DFQATT, CDR2 SNEGSKA (reference sequence). Trimming left V 8 bases short and J 0 bases short, with 10 bases between. CDR3 loop: CSLVTMNTEAFF. The DNA of the CDR3 is TGCAGTTTAGTTACTATGAACACTGAAGCTTTCTTT.

In its sample, this clonotype was seen many times. The rearrangement joins TRBV19 to TRBJ2-1; D is ambiguous. Germline V gene lookup returns CDR1 LNHDA and CDR2 SQIVND (reference sequence). The CDR3 contains 17 residues. Trimming cost V 0 bases and J 0 bases, with 12 bases left between them. This CDR3 reads CASSIDRIRSSYNEQFF. DNA of the CDR3: TGTGCCAGTAGTATAGATCGTATACGGAGCTCCTACAATGAGCAGTTCTTC. The complete variable domain, with remaining parts taken from reference TRBV19 and TRBJ2-1, reads DGGITQSPKYLFRKEGQNVTLSCEQNLNHDAMYWYRQDPGQGLRLIYYSQIVNDFQKGDIAEGYSVSREKKESFPLTVTSAQKNPTAFYLCASSIDRIRSSYNEQFFGPGTRLTVL.

This clonotype was counted many times. V usage is TRBV7-2 and J usage is TRBJ2-7, with TRBD1 identical over 7 bases. From germline, CDR1 is SGHTA and CDR2 FQGNSA. Unmatched junction bases numbered 12, after V lost 1 base and J lost 0 bases. CDR3 length equals 18 residues. DNA of the CDR3: TGTGCCAGCAGCTTAGGCCCCACAGGGGCCTCTCCCTCCTACGAGCAGTACTTC. Amino acid sequence: CASSLGPTGASPSYEQYF.

This clonotype is labeled as medium-sized (0.01 to 0.1%). The gene calls are TRBV4-3 and TRBJ2-6; TRBD1 might be the D (5 bases). In germline, CDR1 is LGHNA, CDR2 YSLEER. CDR3 length equals 16 residues. Trimming cost V 5 bases and J 4 bases, with 15 bases left between them. DNA for the CDR3: TGCGCCAGCAGCGGTTCAGCAGGGTCCGGGGCCAACGTCCTGACTTTC. Translation gives CASSGSAGSGANVLTF.

This clonotype has a handful of counts. The V gene is TRBV7-2, the J gene TRBJ2-5; 12 nucleotides agree with TRBD2. The CDR3 sequence is 17 residues long. After removal of 4 bases from V and 4 bases from J, the junction contained 10 bases not matched to a gene. Germline V gene sequence: CDR1 SGHTA, CDR2 FQGNSA. DNA for the CDR3: TGTGCCAGCAGCTCTCTAGCGGGAGGGCCGGTGGGAGAGACCCAGTACTTC. It translates to CASSSLAGGPVGETQYF.

Many counts were recorded for this clonotype. The chain links TRBV5-1 to TRBJ2-3; 10 bases align to TRBD2. V lost 6 bases, J lost 1 base, and 8 bases stayed unmatched. CDR1 SGHRS and CDR2 YFSETQ come from the germline V gene. This CDR3 has 16 residues. The chain's CDR3 is CASTQPGTSGTDTQYF. The CDR3 DNA is TGCGCCAGCACCCAACCCGGGACTAGCGGCACAGATACGCAGTATTTT.

This clonotype was observed at least ten times. The J gene is TRBJ1-6, the V gene TRBV20-1; D unclear. The CDR3 length is 15 residues. Trimming removed 0 bases at V and 7 bases at J, with 13 bases between. Germline CDR1 reads DFQATT; CDR2 reads SNEGSKA (reference sequence). The CDR3 nucleotides read TGCAGTGCTAGAGATTTCGACCACTGGAATTCACCCCTCCACTTT. Translated, it gives CSARDFDHWNSPLHF.